This T cell receptor (beta chain) was sequenced in a study of PD-1 blockade in classical Hodgkin lymphoma. Study-level results: Compared with baseline, CD4+ but not CD8+ TCR diversity had risen significantly by C4D1. The repertoire differences lack a defined cause, possibly disease activity or prior therapy.

All trial patients relapsed after autologous stem cell transplantation. Complete response, partial response or progressive disease constituted the best response categories observed. As for this clone: Its antigen is unidentified.

V lost 6 bases to trimming and J lost 5 bases, with 10 bases between them. The CDR3 consists of 12 residues. Per germline, CDR1 MNHNS and CDR2 SASEGT. Sequencing was performed with immunoSEQ multiplex PCR; in TCRdb, only in-frame clones are kept and a portion is missing. Of roughly 92,000 clones in the sample, around nine tenths were seen once. V usage is TRBV6-1 and J usage is TRBJ1-1, with D perhaps TRBD1 (5 bases). Specimen: peripheral blood mononuclear cells (PBMCs), collected at baseline. This TCR was recovered from a human donor with classical Hodgkin lymphoma. The CDR3 coding sequence is TGTGCCAGCAGGGGGGGGAGGACTGAAGCTTTCTTT. Translating it yields CASRGGRTEAFF.